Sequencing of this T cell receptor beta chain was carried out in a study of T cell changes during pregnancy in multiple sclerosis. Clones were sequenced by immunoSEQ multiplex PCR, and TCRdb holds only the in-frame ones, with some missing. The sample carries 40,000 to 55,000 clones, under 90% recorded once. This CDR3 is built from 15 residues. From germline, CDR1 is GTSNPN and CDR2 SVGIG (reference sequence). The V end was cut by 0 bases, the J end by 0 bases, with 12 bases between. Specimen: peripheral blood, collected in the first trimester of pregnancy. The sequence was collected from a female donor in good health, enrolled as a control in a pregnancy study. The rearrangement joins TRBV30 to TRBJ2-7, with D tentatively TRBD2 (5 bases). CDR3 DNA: TGTGCCTGGAGTGTTAAGACGGGGAGCTCCTACGAGCAGTACTTC. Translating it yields CAWSVKTGSSYEQYF.